This TCR beta chain derives from a study of cytomegalovirus exposure and HLA in healthy donors. Trimming took 6 bases from V and 7 from J; bases not matched to a gene: 12. The germline gives CDR1 MNHEY, CDR2 SVGAGI. The CDR3 is made up of 14 amino acids. Primers for the PCR totalled 60 Vbeta and 13 Jbeta. Using immunoSEQ multiplex PCR, the repertoire was profiled, and TCRdb retains in-frame clones only, with some absent. Counted here are around 70,000 clones, more than 75% occurring once; the ten biggest clones make up about an eighth. Remarks on this clone: Its antigen is not known.

Points from the study as a whole: Further analysis, carried out later, found HLA-associated TCR beta chains more clonally expanded than equally common other chains. Available immune exposure information was restricted to CMV serostatus only. Earlier analysis yielded a pattern in which most TCR beta V segments were productive about 90% or about 30% of the time. Specificity of three CMV-associated chains for CMV antigens was verified in vitro.

Sequencing was done on a sample of PBMCs. This sequence originates from a male donor in good health and CMV-seropositive. V and J are TRBV6-5 and TRBJ2-7, with 7 bases fitting TRBD1. This chain's CDR3 is CASSRDGTASEQYF. The CDR3 region has the DNA TGTGCCAGCAGCCGAGACGGGACAGCTTCAGAGCAGTACTTC.